This entry concerns a single T cell receptor beta chain. These data belong to a study of cytomegalovirus exposure and HLA in healthy donors. CDR1 and CDR2 from the germline V gene are SNHLY and FYNNEI. V lost 4 bases, J lost 0 bases, and 2 bases lay in between. The CDR3 has 12 residues. PCR was performed using 60 Vbeta and 13 Jbeta primers. Profiling relied on immunoSEQ multiplex PCR, and the TCRdb table lists in-frame clones only, not all of them. The sample shows some 140,000 clones, approximately 60% of them seen only once. This receptor was taken from a human donor in good health. The chain has TRBV2 and TRBJ2-3, with unresolved D. The specimen was PBMCs. DNA for the CDR3: TGTGCCAGCAGTGCTAGCACAGATACGCAGTATTTT. It is translated as CASSASTDTQYF.